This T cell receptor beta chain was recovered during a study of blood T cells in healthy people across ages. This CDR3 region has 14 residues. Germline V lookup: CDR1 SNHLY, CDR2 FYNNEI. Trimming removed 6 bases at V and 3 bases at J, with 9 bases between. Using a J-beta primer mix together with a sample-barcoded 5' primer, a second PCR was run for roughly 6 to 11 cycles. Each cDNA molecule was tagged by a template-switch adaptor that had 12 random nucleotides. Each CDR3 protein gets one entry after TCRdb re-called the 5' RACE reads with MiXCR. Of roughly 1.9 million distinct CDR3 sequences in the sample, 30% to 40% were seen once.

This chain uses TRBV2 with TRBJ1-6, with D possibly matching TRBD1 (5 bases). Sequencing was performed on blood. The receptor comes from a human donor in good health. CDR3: CASRTAYYNSPLHF. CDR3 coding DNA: TGTGCCAGCAGGACAGCCTACTATAATTCACCCCTCCACTTT.